This is a list of T cell receptor beta chains from one sample in a study of OX40 agonist ivuxolimab in advanced cancers. Only in-frame clones appear in the TCRdb table, and some are missing; sequencing was by immunoSEQ multiplex PCR. This table has approximately 30,000 clones, 70% to 90% appearing once. Sequenced material: CD4+ or CD8+ T cells sorted from blood, taken in a trial of the OX40 agonist ivuxolimab. These receptors were obtained from an adult with an advanced solid tumor such as melanoma, head and neck, liver or kidney cancer. Each CDR3 is given without its conserved first and last residue. The D gene is left open where the match is weak. Rows may omit the clone size; those that give it use once, few, many or a size class.

V	J	size	D	CDR3
TRBV6-5	TRBJ1-5	NA	NA	ASSSGTFGSNQPQH
TRBV5-1	TRBJ1-1	NA	NA	ASRDGMNTEAF
TRBV6-4	TRBJ2-5	NA	NA	ASSYSPGLQETQY
TRBV9	TRBJ2-5	NA	TRBD2	ASSVGLAGVGQGGVRLQETQY
TRBV5-4	TRBJ1-1	NA	NA	ASSLGHQNTEAF
TRBV30	TRBJ1-1	NA	TRBD1	AWHHGTGVAWNTEAF
TRBV5-1	TRBJ2-7	NA	NA	ASRDYYEQY
TRBV28	TRBJ1-3	NA	NA	ASSSLSGTGNTIY
TRBV5-4	TRBJ2-7	once	NA	ASSTSVYPYEQY
TRBV9	TRBJ2-7	NA	TRBD1	ASSGGQGGPEQY
TRBV5-6	TRBJ1-1	few	NA	ASSRRRTGNTEAF
TRBV6-5	TRBJ2-5	NA	TRBD1	ASSWDRETQY
TRBV19	TRBJ1-1	NA	NA	ASSLSENTEAF
TRBV14	TRBJ1-5	NA	NA	ASSRALGGRQPQH
TRBV5-1	TRBJ2-2	NA	TRBD2	ASSRYFSGRADTGELF
TRBV7-8	TRBJ1-2	NA	NA	ASSPNSGVQGYT
TRBV21-1	TRBJ2-3	NA	NA	ASLLAIWPDTQY
TRBV2	TRBJ2-7	NA	NA	ASIGAGPYEQY
TRBV21-1	TRBJ2-1	NA	NA	ASDFRTRDGNEQF
TRBV5-6	TRBJ1-2	NA	NA	ASSPQGLNYGYT
TRBV5-4	TRBJ2-3	NA	NA	ASSTLAATSTDTQY
TRBV11-2	TRBJ2-7	NA	NA	ASSARGDEQY
TRBV4-1	TRBJ2-7	NA	TRBD1	ASSPEDRSSYEQY
TRBV30	TRBJ1-1	few	NA	AWSNQRHTEAF
TRBV28	TRBJ1-3	NA	NA	ASSLLGEGNTIY
TRBV27	TRBJ2-7	NA	NA	ASSKEAGVDEQY
TRBV28	TRBJ1-2	NA	NA	ASTLGLRKRDNYGYT
TRBV14	TRBJ2-1	NA	NA	ASSRHPGDYYNEQF
TRBV27	TRBJ2-1	NA	NA	ASSSRTPYNEQF
TRBV7-9	TRBJ2-1	NA	TRBD2	ASSLGSSGGPYNEQF
TRBV7-9	TRBJ1-5	NA	NA	ASSLGTGQPQH
TRBV12-5	TRBJ2-5	NA	TRBD2	ASGLTSGASY